This entry features one T cell receptor (beta chain) sequence. The antigen remains unidentified. Germline V gives CDR1 SSHAT, CDR2 FNYEAQ (reference sequence). This CDR3 has 17 residues. With 5 bases clipped from V and 5 bases from J, the junction kept 16 bases outside the gene matches. The entry originates in a study of type 1 regulatory T cells. Study-wide context: T-allo10 is an in vitro-generated, Tr1-enriched CD4 T cell product specific for alloantigen.

TCRdb independently ran MiXCR on the reads; one entry per CDR3 protein. Of roughly 67,000 distinct CDR3 sequences detected, 55% to 80% appear once; the ten largest clones hold 7% to 9.5%. Sequencing used cultured T cells, either the whole culture or a sorted T cell fraction (not recorded which). Subset in this sample: Tr1-enriched cell product generated in vitro against host alloantigens. This clonotype was obtained from a human donor in good health. The chain carries TRBV7-7 and TRBJ1-1; 8 nucleotides align to TRBD1. CDR3 sequence reads: CASSPYRGELIGTEAFF. The CDR3 nucleotides read TGTGCCAGCAGCCCGTACAGGGGGGAATTGATTGGAACTGAAGCTTTCTTT.